Below, 20 T cell receptor beta chains from the same sample are listed, as sequenced in a study of cytomegalovirus exposure and HLA in healthy donors. Vbeta (60) and Jbeta (13) primers were used in the PCR. Sequenced by immunoSEQ multiplex PCR; TCRdb stores in-frame clones only, minus some. The sample has 150,000 to 200,000 clones, over 60% seen once; the top ten hold more than 12%. The sequencing sample was made of PBMCs. These receptors originate from a man aged 45 to 65 in good health and CMV-seropositive.

J is TRBJ2-7 and V is TRBV28, with D possibly matching TRBD2 (5 bases). V lost 6 bases and J 6 bases, leaving 21 bases between the germline ends. CDR3 length: 15 amino acids. Germline V gives CDR1 MDHEN, CDR2 SYDVKM. CDR3 amino acids: CASSPRTLLAAEQYV. CDR3 nucleotide sequence: TGTGCCAGCAGCCCCCGGACTCTCCTGGCCGCCGAGCAGTACGTC.

V gene TRBV5-5 combines with J gene TRBJ2-3; 13 bases map to TRBD2. CDR1 is SGHKS, CDR2 YYEKEE, per germline (reference sequence). The trim removed 6 bases at V and 6 bases at J, leaving 7 bases unmatched. This CDR3 is 15 amino acids long. The CDR3 nucleotides are TGTGCCAGCACCTCGGGACTAGCGGGGTCTGATACGCAGTATTTT. It codes for CASTSGLAGSDTQYF.

The chain is built from TRBV4-1 and TRBJ1-4, with D unresolved. The V end lost 0 bases, the J end lost 3 bases, and 8 bases lay between the germline ends. CDR1 is MGHRA and CDR2 is YSYEKL in the germline V gene. This CDR3 has 15 amino acids. The CDR3 sequence: CASSQDGGSNEKLFF. CDR3 coding DNA: TGCGCCAGCAGCCAAGACGGCGGATCTAATGAAAAACTGTTTTTT.

This clone has more than one count but fewer than ten. This chain uses TRBV28 with TRBJ1-1; 7 nucleotides align to TRBD1. The CDR3 has 20 residues. Germline V gene data show CDR1 as MDHEN and CDR2 as SYDVKM. Trimming removed 4 bases from V and 8 bases from J; junction bases left unmatched: 28. The CDR3 region has the DNA TGTGCCAGCAGTTCTCCGTTCGGTCCCCCAGCGCACGGACAGGCGGGGGAAGCTTTCTTT. This translates into CASSSPFGPPAHGQAGEAFF.

The chain has TRBV28 and TRBJ2-1, with D possibly TRBD2 on 5 matching bases. The CDR3 has 17 residues. Germline V gives CDR1 MDHEN, CDR2 SYDVKM. V was cut by 5 bases and J by 2 bases, with 19 bases left in between. The CDR3 coding sequence is TGTGCCAGCAGTCATATACCCTCTGCGGGCACCTACAATGAGCAGTTCTTC. It translates to CASSHIPSAGTYNEQFF.

The rearrangement joins TRBV9 to TRBJ2-4; D unresolved. Germline V gene lookup returns CDR1 SGDLS and CDR2 YYNGEE. This CDR3 is built from 17 residues. V was cut by 3 bases and J by 0 bases, with 16 bases left in between. CDR3 loop: CASSAPGGALAKNIQYF. In DNA, the CDR3 is TGTGCCAGCAGCGCCCCCGGCGGAGCCTTAGCCAAAAACATTCAGTACTTC. The whole variable domain, filled in from reference TRBV9 and TRBJ2-4, reads DSGVTQTPKHLITATGQRVTLRCSPRSGDLSVYWYQQSLDQGLQFLIQYYNGEERAKGNILERFSAQQFPDLHSELNLSSLELGDSALYFCASSAPGGALAKNIQYFGAGTRLSVL.

This rearrangement joins TRBV5-4 to TRBJ1-2; 11 bases agree with TRBD1. Looked up from germline, CDR1 is SGHNT and CDR2 is YYREEE (reference sequence). This CDR3 is 16 amino acids long. V lost 4 bases, J lost 4 bases, and 9 bases stayed unmatched. The CDR3 reads CASSRTGGASTYGYTF. CDR3 bases: TGTGCCAGCAGCAGGACAGGGGGCGCGTCTACCTATGGCTACACCTTC.

This chain uses TRBV5-4 with TRBJ1-1; no firm D call. CDR3 length: 14 amino acids. Germline V CDR1 and CDR2: SGHNT, YYREEE (reference sequence). Trimming stripped 3 bases from V and 1 base from J, with 10 bases between. The CDR3 loop reads CASSSPRRNTEAFF. The CDR3 DNA is TGTGCCAGCAGCTCCCCGAGAAGGAACACTGAAGCTTTCTTT. Complete variable domain (other parts from reference TRBV5-4 and TRBJ1-1): ETGVTQSPTHLIKTRGQQVTLRCSSQSGHNTVSWYQQALGQGPQFIFQYYREEENGRGNFPPRFSGLQFPNYSSELNVNALELDDSALYLCASSSPRRNTEAFFGQGTRLTVV.

The V and J genes are TRBV2 and TRBJ2-5; possibly TRBD2 for D (6 bases). Germline V CDR1 and CDR2: SNHLY, FYNNEI. This CDR3 is built from 15 residues. V gave up 6 bases and J gave up 4 bases, with 18 bases separating them. DNA of the CDR3: TGTGCCAGCAGGATCAGGGCCCTCGGGGGAGAGACCCAGTACTTC. Protein sequence: CASRIRALGGETQYF.

CDR3 nucleotides: TGTGCCAGCGGATCAGGACAGGGGGAGGCAGATACGCAGTATTTT. It is translated as CASGSGQGEADTQYF. This chain uses TRBV6-1 with TRBJ2-3; 10 bases match TRBD1. The germline CDR1 and CDR2 sequences are MNHNS and SASEGT. This CDR3 contains 15 residues. The ends lost 8 bases at V and 4 bases at J; junction bases unmatched: 9.

The chain joins TRBV6-5 to TRBJ2-2; maybe TRBD1 (6 bases). Germline lookup yields CDR1 MNHEY and CDR2 SVGAGI. The V end was cut by 10 bases, the J end by 4 bases, with 10 bases between. CDR3 length: 12 amino acids. CDR3 amino acids: CATLRGTGELFF. As DNA, the CDR3 is TGTGCCACCCTCAGGGGCACCGGGGAGCTGTTTTTT.

The rearrangement uses TRBV4-1 and TRBJ2-1; possibly TRBD2 for D (6 bases). The V gene's germline CDR1 is MGHRA and CDR2 YSYEKL. V lost 4 bases to trimming and J lost 0 bases, with 13 bases between them. The CDR3 totals 16 residues. This CDR3 reads CASSLRSRGSYNEQFF. CDR3 bases: TGCGCCAGCAGCCTCCGTTCGCGGGGCTCCTACAATGAGCAGTTCTTC.

V usage is TRBV5-1 and J usage is TRBJ2-3; 8 nucleotides match TRBD2. V gave up 7 bases and J gave up 3 bases; unmatched junction bases: 10. CDR3 length: 15 amino acids. CDR1 and CDR2 from the germline V gene are SGHRS and YFSETQ. The CDR3 DNA reads TGCGCCAGCCTTTCGGGCGGGGGGTCGACAGATACGCAGTATTTT. It specifies CASLSGGGSTDTQYF.

This rearrangement joins TRBV9 to TRBJ1-6; 10 nucleotides agree with TRBD1. The V gene end was trimmed by 4 bases and the J gene end by 8 bases; junction bases not matched to a gene: 6. The CDR3 has 15 amino acids. Germline V gene lookup returns CDR1 SGDLS and CDR2 YYNGEE. The CDR3 DNA is TGTGCCAGCAGCCCCCGAGGACAGGGGGATTCACCCCTCCACTTT. This codes for CASSPRGQGDSPLHF.

The chain joins TRBV5-1 to TRBJ2-7; D is perhaps TRBD1 (5 bases). The CDR3 is made up of 13 amino acids. Germline CDR1 is SGHRS and CDR2 is YFSETQ. The ends were cut back, 5 bases at V and 6 bases at J, with 15 bases in the middle. DNA of the CDR3: TGCGCCAGCAGTTTAGGTCAGGGTTCCGAGCAGTACGTC. Its protein is CASSLGQGSEQYV.

This sequence joins TRBV28 and TRBJ2-2; D ambiguous. Looked up from germline, CDR1 is MDHEN and CDR2 is SYDVKM. The CDR3 sequence is 15 residues long. Between the trimmed V and J ends, which lost 2 bases and 2 bases, there was a span of 9 bases. For the CDR3, the DNA is TGTGCCAGCAGTTTAGTAAACATTAACACCGGGGAGCTGTTTTTT. This gives the protein CASSLVNINTGELFF.

The chain combines TRBV28 with TRBJ1-3; perhaps TRBD1 as D (6 bases). The CDR3 has 14 residues. Trimming pared 5 bases from V and 0 bases from J, leaving 8 bases between. CDR1 is MDHEN, CDR2 SYDVKM, per germline. The chain's CDR3 is CASSLRGSGNTIYF. The CDR3 DNA follows: TGTGCCAGCAGTCTCAGGGGCTCTGGAAACACCATATATTTT.

V and J are TRBV4-2 and TRBJ1-6; D is unclear. The CDR3 extends over 16 amino acids. Germline CDR1 is LGHNA and CDR2 is YNFKEQ. Trimming removed 0 bases at V and 2 bases at J, with 8 bases between. CDR3 bases: TGTGCCAGCAGCCAAGATCGGTACCCCTATAATTCACCCCTCCACTTT. It translates to CASSQDRYPYNSPLHF.

The chain couples TRBV28 to TRBJ2-7; D is ambiguous. CDR1 is MDHEN and CDR2 is SYDVKM in the germline V gene. The CDR3 is 12 amino acids. Trimming cost V 6 bases and J 9 bases, with 15 bases left between them. In nucleotides, the CDR3 is TGTGCCAGCAGCCGCCCGGGTTTCGCGCAGTACTTC. This codes for CASSRPGFAQYF.

The CDR3 sequence is CASSQDWGLAEETQYF. The CDR3 DNA is TGTGCCAGCAGCCAAGATTGGGGACTAGCGGAAGAGACCCAGTACTTC. The J gene is TRBJ2-5, the V gene TRBV7-9; 11 positions agree with TRBD2. The CDR3 length is 16 residues. J was trimmed by 3 bases and V by 5 bases; bases with no gene match: 8. CDR1 is SEHNR, CDR2 FQNEAQ, per germline (reference sequence).